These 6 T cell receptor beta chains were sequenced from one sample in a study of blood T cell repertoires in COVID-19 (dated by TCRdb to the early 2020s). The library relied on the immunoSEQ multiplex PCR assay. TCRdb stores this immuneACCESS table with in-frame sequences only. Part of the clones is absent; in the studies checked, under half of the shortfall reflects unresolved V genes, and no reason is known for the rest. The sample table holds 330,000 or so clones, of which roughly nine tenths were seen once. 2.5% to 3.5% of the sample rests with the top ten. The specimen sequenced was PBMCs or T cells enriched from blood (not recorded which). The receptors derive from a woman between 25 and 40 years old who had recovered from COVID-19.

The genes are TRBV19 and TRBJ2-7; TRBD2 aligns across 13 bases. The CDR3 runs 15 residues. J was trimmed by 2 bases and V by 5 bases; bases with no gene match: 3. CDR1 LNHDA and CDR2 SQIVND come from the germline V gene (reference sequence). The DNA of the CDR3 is TGTGCCAGTAGTCAGGGACTAGCGGGAACCTACGAGCAGTACTTC. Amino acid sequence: CASSQGLAGTYEQYF.

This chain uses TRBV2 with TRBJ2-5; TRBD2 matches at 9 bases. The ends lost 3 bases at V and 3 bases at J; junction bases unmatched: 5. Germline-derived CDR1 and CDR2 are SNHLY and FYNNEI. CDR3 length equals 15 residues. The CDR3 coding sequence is TGTGCCAGCAGTGAGGAGATAGCGGGAGAAGAGACCCAGTACTTC. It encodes CASSEEIAGEETQYF.

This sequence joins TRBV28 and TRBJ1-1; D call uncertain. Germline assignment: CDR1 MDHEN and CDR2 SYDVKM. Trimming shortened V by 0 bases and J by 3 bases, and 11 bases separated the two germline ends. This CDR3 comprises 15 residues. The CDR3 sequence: CASSLWGGMDTEAFF. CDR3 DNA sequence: TGTGCCAGCAGTTTATGGGGAGGTATGGACACTGAAGCTTTCTTT.

Written as DNA, the CDR3 is TGCGCCAGCAGACCGACCGGGACAGTTCATGTCTTCTATGGCTACACCTTC. Amino acid sequence: CASRPTGTVHVFYGYTF. V and J are TRBV5-1 and TRBJ1-2; 7 bases are a match to TRBD1. The germline gives CDR1 SGHRS, CDR2 YFSETQ. CDR3 length: 17 residues. The junction had 17 bases not matched to a gene; V was cut back by 5 bases and J by 4 bases. The variable domain in full, with the rest retrieved from reference TRBV5-1 and TRBJ1-2, is KAGVTQTPRYLIKTRGQQVTLSCSPISGHRSVSWYQQTPGQGLQFLFEYFSETQRNKGNFPGRFSGRQFSNSRSEMNVSTLELGDSALYLCASRPTGTVHVFYGYTFGSGTRLTVV.

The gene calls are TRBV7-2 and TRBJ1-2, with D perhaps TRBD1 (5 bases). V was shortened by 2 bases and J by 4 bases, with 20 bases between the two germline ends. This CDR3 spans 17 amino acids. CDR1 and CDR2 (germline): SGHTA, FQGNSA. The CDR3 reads CASSLKAWGGTIYGYTF. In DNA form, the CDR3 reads TGTGCCAGCAGCTTAAAGGCTTGGGGCGGTACTATCTATGGCTACACCTTC. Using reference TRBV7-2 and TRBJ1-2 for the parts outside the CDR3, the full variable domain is GAGVSQSPSNKVTEKGKDVELRCDPISGHTALYWYRQSLGQGLEFLIYFQGNSAPDKSGLPSDRFSAERTGGSVSTLTIQRTQQEDSAVYLCASSLKAWGGTIYGYTFGSGTRLTVV.

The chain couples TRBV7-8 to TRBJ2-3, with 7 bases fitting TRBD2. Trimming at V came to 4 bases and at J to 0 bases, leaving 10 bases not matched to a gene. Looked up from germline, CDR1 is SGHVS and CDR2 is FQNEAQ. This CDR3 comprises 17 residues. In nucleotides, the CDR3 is TGTGCCAGCAGCTGGCCGGGGGGACTACCTAGCACAGATACGCAGTATTTT. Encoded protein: CASSWPGGLPSTDTQYF. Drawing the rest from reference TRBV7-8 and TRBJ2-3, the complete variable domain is GAGVSQSPRYKVAKRGQDVALRCDPISGHVSLFWYQQALGQGPEFLTYFQNEAQLDKSGLPSDRFFAERPEGSVSTLKIQRTQQEDSAVYLCASSWPGGLPSTDTQYFGPGTRLTVL.